The 29 T cell receptor beta chains in this list originate from one sample, sequenced in a study of blood T cell repertoires in COVID-19. The assay was immunoSEQ multiplex PCR, and TCRdb's table has in-frame clones only and misses some. The profile covers 100,000 to 140,000 clones, with 70% to 90% appearing a single time and roughly 6.6% taken by the ten largest. The material sequenced was peripheral blood. The receptors shown here come from a man aged 50 to 59 with active or convalescent COVID-19.

The chain carries TRBV24-1 and TRBJ2-1; 9 bases agree with TRBD2. The CDR3 loop spans 16 amino acids. The junction had 7 bases not matched to a gene; V was cut back by 1 base and J by 7 bases. Germline assignment: CDR1 KGHDR and CDR2 SFDVKD. The CDR3 protein is CATSDFGAGGRNEQFF. Written as DNA, the CDR3 is TGTGCCACCAGTGATTTCGGCGCGGGAGGGCGGAATGAGCAGTTCTTC.

CDR3 residues: CASSRNAGRGNTIYF. The CDR3 nucleotides read TGTGCCAGCAGTCGGAATGCGGGACGAGGAAACACCATATATTTT. The chain carries TRBV2 and TRBJ1-3; D is possibly TRBD1 (5 bases). The CDR3 runs to 15 residues. Per the germline V gene, CDR1 is SNHLY and CDR2 is FYNNEI. V shed 5 bases and J shed 4 bases, with 15 bases lying between them.

The V call is TRBV19, the J call TRBJ2-7; possibly TRBD2 for D (6 bases). Trimming stripped 0 bases from V and 4 bases from J, with 10 bases between. This CDR3 comprises 14 residues. The V gene's germline CDR1 is LNHDA and CDR2 SQIVND (reference sequence). CDR3 sequence (DNA): TGTGCCAGTAGTATAGAGGGAGGAGGATACGAGCAGTACTTC. Amino acid sequence: CASSIEGGGYEQYF.

This chain joins TRBV4-1 and TRBJ2-3; 12 bases match TRBD2. This CDR3 spans 16 amino acids. The germline V gene encodes CDR1 MGHRA and CDR2 YSYEKL. The junction had 8 bases not matched to a gene; V was cut back by 4 bases and J by 6 bases. The CDR3 nucleotides read TGCGCCAGCAGCCTCCGGACTAGCGGGAAAGGGGATACGCAGTATTTT. Translation gives CASSLRTSGKGDTQYF.

This clone has a single count. The rearrangement uses TRBV29-1 and TRBJ2-3, with 8 positions matching TRBD2. In germline, CDR1 is SQVTM, CDR2 ANQGSEA. The CDR3 has 14 residues. V was clipped by 4 bases and J by 2 bases; unmatched bases: 5. The CDR3 DNA sequence: TGCAGCGTTGTGGTTAGCGGGACCACAGATACGCAGTATTTT. Translated, it gives CSVVVSGTTDTQYF.

V and J are TRBV11-3 and TRBJ2-1, with 8 bases fitting TRBD1. CDR1 is SGHNT and CDR2 is YENEEA in the germline V gene. The CDR3 contains 15 residues. V gave up 5 bases and J gave up 8 bases; unmatched junction bases: 11. The CDR3 nucleotides are TGTGCCAGCAGCCAACAGGACAGGGATAATCATGAGCAGTTCTTC. Translation gives CASSQQDRDNHEQFF.

The V and J genes are TRBV14 and TRBJ2-4; TRBD1 agrees at 7 bases. CDR1 is SGHDN and CDR2 is FVKESK in the germline V gene. CDR3 size: 18 residues. Unmatched junction bases numbered 11, after V lost 2 bases and J lost 1 base. DNA for the CDR3: TGTGCCAGCAGCCAATCTGAGGGGGCAGTGGATGCCAAAAACATTCAGTACTTC. This translates into CASSQSEGAVDAKNIQYF. Full variable domain (missing parts from reference TRBV14 and TRBJ2-4): EAGVTQFPSHSVIEKGQTVTLRCDPISGHDNLYWYRRVMGKEIKFLLHFVKESKQDESGMPNNRFLAERTGGTYSTLKVQPAELEDSGVYFCASSQSEGAVDAKNIQYFGAGTRLSVL.

This chain links TRBV28 with TRBJ1-2; D possibly corresponds to TRBD1 (6 bases). CDR1 and CDR2 from the germline V gene are MDHEN and SYDVKM. V gave up 4 bases and J gave up 6 bases, with 12 bases separating them. The CDR3 is 13 residues long. The CDR3: CASSSLQGDGYTF. For the CDR3, the DNA is TGTGCCAGCAGTTCCCTACAGGGAGATGGCTACACCTTC.

This chain connects TRBV11-2 to TRBJ2-2; 8 nucleotides align to TRBD1. This CDR3 contains 15 residues. CDR1 and CDR2 from the germline V gene are SGHAT and FQNNGV. J lost 3 bases, V lost 3 bases, and 3 bases had no gene match. The CDR3 loop reads CASSFRDRYTGELFF. The CDR3 nucleotides are TGTGCCAGCAGCTTTAGGGACAGGTACACCGGGGAGCTGTTTTTT.

The chain couples TRBV11-3 to TRBJ2-5, with TRBD2 identical over 12 bases. CDR1 SGHNT and CDR2 YENEEA come from the germline V gene. CDR3 size: 15 residues. Losses at the gene ends were 4 bases for V and 3 bases for J; bases not matched to a gene: 3. This CDR3 is CASSWGLAGEETQYF. DNA for the CDR3: TGTGCCAGCAGCTGGGGACTAGCGGGCGAAGAGACCCAGTACTTC.

This clone was seen only a few times. V usage is TRBV24-1 and J usage is TRBJ2-5, with 7 bases that match TRBD2. The CDR3 is 15 residues long. V shed 0 bases and J 0 bases; nucleotides not matched to a gene: 0. Germline CDR1 reads KGHDR; CDR2 reads SFDVKD. The CDR3 region has the DNA TGTGCCACCAGTGATTTGGGGGGGGACCAAGAGACCCAGTACTTC. This codes for CATSDLGGDQETQYF.

The chain is built from TRBV19 and TRBJ1-5; D is undetermined. Germline CDR1 reads LNHDA; CDR2 reads SQIVND (reference sequence). Between the trimmed V and J ends, which lost 5 bases and 2 bases, there was a span of 7 bases. CDR3 size: 13 residues. The CDR3 bases are TGTGCCAGTAGTTCGTTCGGCAATCAGCCCCAGCATTTT. Protein product: CASSSFGNQPQHF.

As DNA, the CDR3 is TGTGCCAGCAGTTTAGCAGGGTGGACTGAAGCTTTCTTT. The encoded protein is CASSLAGWTEAFF. The rearrangement links TRBV27 to TRBJ1-1; D possibly corresponds to TRBD1 (5 bases). The V gene's germline CDR1 is MNHEY and CDR2 SMNVEV (reference sequence). The CDR3 loop spans 13 amino acids. Trimming left V 2 bases short and J 5 bases short, with 9 bases between.

This chain joins TRBV5-8 and TRBJ1-1; D gene unclear. Germline V lookup: CDR1 SGHTS, CDR2 YDEGEE. The germline V and J ends were trimmed by 4 bases and 5 bases, with 12 bases remaining between them. The CDR3 has 13 residues. The CDR3 protein is CASSVDRVTEAFF. CDR3 nucleotide sequence: TGTGCCAGCAGCGTCGATCGCGTGACTGAAGCTTTCTTT.

The rearrangement links TRBV4-1 to TRBJ2-1; TRBD2 might be the D (6 bases). V was trimmed by 1 base and J by 2 bases, leaving 12 bases between them. The CDR3 is made up of 16 amino acids. The germline V gene has CDR1 MGHRA and CDR2 YSYEKL. For the CDR3, the DNA is TGCGCCAGCAGCCAAGGCGGGACCAAAACCTACAATGAGCAGTTCTTC. Its translation is CASSQGGTKTYNEQFF.

The rearrangement links TRBV12-3 or TRBV12-4 to TRBJ1-3; the D gene is possibly TRBD1 (6 bases). Deletions cut 6 bases from V and 10 bases from J, with 13 bases between. This CDR3 comprises 12 residues. The chain's CDR3 is CASSQQGYTIYF. The CDR3 nucleotides read TGTGCCAGCAGCCAACAGGGATATACCATATATTTT.

V usage is TRBV10-1 and J usage is TRBJ1-1, with 9 positions matching TRBD1. The CDR3 has 16 residues. J lost 8 bases, V lost 3 bases, and 13 bases had no gene match. Germline-derived CDR1 and CDR2 are WNHNN and SYGVQD (reference sequence). CDR3 loop: CASSETGTGPVGEAFF. The CDR3, as DNA: TGCGCCAGCAGTGAAACCGGGACAGGGCCAGTAGGGGAAGCTTTCTTT.

The rearrangement links TRBV13 to TRBJ2-7; TRBD2 agrees at 7 bases. CDR3 length: 17 amino acids. Germline values: CDR1 PRHDT, CDR2 FYEKMQ (reference sequence). Unmatched junction bases numbered 14, after V lost 4 bases and J lost 2 bases. In nucleotides, the CDR3 is TGTGCCAGCAGCTCGCGGGGGATGGGACTCCAACCCTACGAGCAGTACTTC. Its protein product is CASSSRGMGLQPYEQYF.

The CDR3 sequence is CASSPEPPYRGLSQPQHF. The DNA for the CDR3 is TGTGCCAGCAGTCCCGAACCACCTTACAGGGGGCTGAGTCAGCCCCAGCATTTT. The V and J genes are TRBV6-6 and TRBJ1-5; 9 nucleotides align to TRBD1. Germline trimming cut 5 bases from V and 6 bases from J; bases unmatched to any gene: 17. The CDR3 consists of 18 residues. The germline CDR1 and CDR2 sequences are MNHNY and SVGAGI (reference sequence).

The chain joins TRBV28 to TRBJ2-7; TRBD2 matches 13 bases. The CDR3 length is 14 residues. The V and J ends lost 8 bases and 11 bases, in that order; junction bases with no gene match: 12. Looked up from germline, CDR1 is MDHEN and CDR2 is SYDVKM. The chain's CDR3 is CASQGGTSGTDKYF. For the CDR3, the DNA is TGTGCCAGCCAGGGGGGGACTAGCGGGACGGATAAGTACTTC. Looking up the rest from reference TRBV28 and TRBJ2-7 gives the full variable domain: DVKVTQSSRYLVKRTGEKVFLECVQDMDHENMFWYRQDPGLGLRLIYFSYDVKMKEKGDIPEGYSVSREKKERFSLILESASTNQTSMYLCASQGGTSGTDKYFGPGTRLTVT.

The rearrangement joins TRBV11-2 to TRBJ2-7; tentatively, D is TRBD2 (5 bases). CDR1 and CDR2 (germline): SGHAT, FQNNGV. CDR3 length: 13 residues. Trimming cost V 5 bases and J 2 bases, with 10 bases left between them. CDR3 bases: TGTGCCAGCAGCATCGCCGGGGCCTACGAGCAGTACTTC. Translated: CASSIAGAYEQYF.

The chain recombines TRBV6-2 or TRBV6-3 with TRBJ1-1; 7 nucleotides align to TRBD1. Germline loops: CDR1 MNHEY, CDR2 SVGEGT. CDR3 length: 13 residues. V shed 6 bases and J 10 bases; nucleotides not matched to a gene: 11. CDR3 sequence reads: CASSSTGAIRAFF. The CDR3 bases are TGTGCCAGCAGCTCCACAGGGGCCATTAGAGCTTTCTTT.

The chain recombines TRBV10-1 with TRBJ2-1; D might be TRBD2 (6 bases). Trimming cost V 3 bases and J 0 bases, with 9 bases left between them. The CDR3 consists of 15 residues. Germline loops: CDR1 WNHNN, CDR2 SYGVQD (reference sequence). The CDR3 protein is CASSDGRRSYNEQFF. In DNA, the CDR3 is TGCGCCAGCAGTGATGGGAGGCGCTCCTACAATGAGCAGTTCTTC.

The chain links TRBV29-1 to TRBJ1-3; a possible D gene is TRBD1 (5 bases). CDR3 length: 14 amino acids. Looked up from germline, CDR1 is SQVTM and CDR2 is ANQGSEA. V lost 3 bases to trimming and J lost 4 bases, with 13 bases between them. The CDR3 is CSVEGTGGGNTIYF. Here the CDR3 DNA reads TGCAGCGTTGAGGGTACAGGCGGAGGAAACACCATATATTTT.

The gene calls are TRBV5-1 and TRBJ2-5; 9 nucleotides match TRBD2. The CDR3 has 16 residues. V lost 1 base and J lost 1; bases outside the gene matches: 5. Germline V gene data show CDR1 as SGHRS and CDR2 as YFSETQ. CDR3 amino acids: CASSLYTSGPQETQYF. The CDR3 DNA reads as TGCGCCAGCAGCTTGTACACTAGCGGGCCCCAAGAGACCCAGTACTTC.

The chain links TRBV7-2 to TRBJ2-2; 7 nucleotides line up with TRBD2. CDR1 is SGHTA, CDR2 FQGNSA, per germline. CDR3 size: 18 residues. Unmatched junction bases numbered 17, after V lost 5 bases and J lost 5 bases. The CDR3 reads CASSLGSASGAGTGELFF. The CDR3 nucleotides are TGTGCCAGCAGCCTTGGGTCCGCGAGCGGGGCGGGAACCGGGGAGCTGTTTTTT.

The chain is built from TRBV30 and TRBJ2-7, with TRBD2 identical over 14 bases. Germline loops: CDR1 GTSNPN, CDR2 SVGIG (reference sequence). The CDR3 runs to 14 residues. V was pared by 5 bases and J by 1 base, with 1 base of the junction left unmatched. CDR3 coding DNA: TGTGCCTGGGGGACTAGCGGGGGATCCTACGAGCAGTACTTC. Amino acid sequence: CAWGTSGGSYEQYF.

This clone was detected only once. V gene TRBV10-3 combines with J gene TRBJ2-1; 8 bases fit TRBD2. CDR3 size: 16 residues. Germline loops: CDR1 ENHRY, CDR2 SYGVKD. V dropped 10 bases and J dropped 0; count of bases not matched to a gene: 11. In nucleotides, the CDR3 is TGTGCCAGCGGGGGGCAGGGTCGAGGCTCCTACAATGAGCAGTTCTTC. Protein product: CASGGQGRGSYNEQFF.

As DNA, the CDR3 is TGTGCCAGCAGCGAATCAGGCGAAGGCTCTGGGGCCAACGTCCTGACTTTC. The encoded protein is CASSESGEGSGANVLTF. The chain uses TRBV7-6 and TRBJ2-6, with D uncertain. This CDR3 is built from 17 residues. Germline values: CDR1 SGHVS, CDR2 FNYEAQ. V shed 5 bases and J shed 0 bases, with 14 bases lying between them.